This TCR beta chain was recovered during a study of blood T cell repertoires in COVID-19. In the study overall: The United States, Italy and Spain provided the acute and convalescent COVID-19 samples. Nucleic acid was either cDNA or gDNA, and it came from T cells, B-cell-depleted T cells, or PBMCs.

J was trimmed by 2 bases and V by 6 bases; bases with no gene match: 2. The CDR3 spans 13 residues. Germline CDR1 reads GTSNPN; CDR2 reads SVGIG (reference sequence). In the source study's methods: Amplification of reference gene primers provided the estimated nucleated cell counts. Measured with immunoSEQ multiplex PCR; TCRdb has only the in-frame clones, and not every one. V and J calls and clone size are copied from that table; D and trimming were computed from the DNA. This sample has some 320,000 clones; over 75% occur once, and the top ten carry about 8%. The TCR comes from a woman in her fifties or sixties who had recovered from COVID-19. The gene calls are TRBV30 and TRBJ1-3, with 9 bases that match TRBD1. Sequencing was performed on peripheral blood. The CDR3 sequence: CACGTGPGNTIYF. The CDR3 nucleotides are TGTGCCTGTGGGACAGGGCCTGGAAACACCATATATTTT.